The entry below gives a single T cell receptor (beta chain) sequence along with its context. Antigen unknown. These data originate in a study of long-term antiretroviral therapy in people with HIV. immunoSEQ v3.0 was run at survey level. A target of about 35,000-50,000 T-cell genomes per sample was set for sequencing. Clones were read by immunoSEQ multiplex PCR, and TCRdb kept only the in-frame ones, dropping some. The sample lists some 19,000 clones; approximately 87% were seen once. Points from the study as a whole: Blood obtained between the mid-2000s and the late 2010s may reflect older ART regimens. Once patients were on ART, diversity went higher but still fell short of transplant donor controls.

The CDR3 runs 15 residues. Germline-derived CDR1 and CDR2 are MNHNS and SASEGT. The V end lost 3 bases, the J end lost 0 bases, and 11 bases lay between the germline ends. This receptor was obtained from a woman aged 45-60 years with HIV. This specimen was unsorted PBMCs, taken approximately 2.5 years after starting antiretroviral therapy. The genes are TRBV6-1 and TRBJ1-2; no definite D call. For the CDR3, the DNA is TGTGCCAGCAGTGAGGGGAGGGTAGCTAACTATGGCTACACCTTC. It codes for CASSEGRVANYGYTF.